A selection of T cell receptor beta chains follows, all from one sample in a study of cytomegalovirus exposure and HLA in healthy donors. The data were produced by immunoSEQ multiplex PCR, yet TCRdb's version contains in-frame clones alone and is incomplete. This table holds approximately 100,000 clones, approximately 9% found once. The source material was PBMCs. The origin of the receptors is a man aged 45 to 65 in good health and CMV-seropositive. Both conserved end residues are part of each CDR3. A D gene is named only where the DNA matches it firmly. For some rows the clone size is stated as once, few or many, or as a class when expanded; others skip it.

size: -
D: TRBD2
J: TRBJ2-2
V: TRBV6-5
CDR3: CASTPSGSLTGELFF
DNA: TGTGCCAGCACCCCTAGCGGGAGTTTAACCGGGGAGCTGTTTTTT

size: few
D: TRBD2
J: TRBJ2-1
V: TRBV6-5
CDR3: CASSYSRTSGYNEQFF
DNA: TGTGCCAGCAGTTACTCTCGAACTAGCGGCTACAATGAGCAGTTCTTC

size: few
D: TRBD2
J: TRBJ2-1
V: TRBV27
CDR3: CASSMGLAGGRGNEQFF
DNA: TGTGCCAGCAGTATGGGACTAGCGGGAGGGCGTGGCAATGAGCAGTTCTTC

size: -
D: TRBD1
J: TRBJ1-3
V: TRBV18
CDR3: CASSRPGTAGNTIYF
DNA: TGTGCCAGCTCACGCCCTGGGACAGCCGGAAACACCATATATTTT

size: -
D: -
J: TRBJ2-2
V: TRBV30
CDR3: CAWSARTGELFF
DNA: TGTGCCTGGAGTGCCCGCACCGGGGAGCTGTTTTTT

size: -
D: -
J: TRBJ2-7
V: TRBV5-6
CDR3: CASSLVGGYEQYF
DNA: TGTGCCAGCAGCTTGGTAGGGGGCTACGAGCAGTACTTC

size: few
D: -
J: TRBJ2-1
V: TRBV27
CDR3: CASSSRALDNNEQFF
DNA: TGTGCCAGCAGTTCCAGGGCCCTTGATAACAATGAGCAGTTCTTC

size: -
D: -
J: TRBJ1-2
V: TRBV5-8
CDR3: CASSASGRYGYTF
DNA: TGTGCCAGCAGCGCCTCGGGGAGATATGGCTACACCTTC

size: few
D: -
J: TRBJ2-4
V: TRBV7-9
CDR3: CASSLAGEQYF
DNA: TGTGCCAGCAGCTTAGCCGGGGAGCAGTACTTC

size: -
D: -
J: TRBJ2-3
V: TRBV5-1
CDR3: CASSLGRDKATDTQYF
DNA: TGCGCCAGCAGCTTAGGCAGGGATAAAGCCACAGATACGCAGTATTTT

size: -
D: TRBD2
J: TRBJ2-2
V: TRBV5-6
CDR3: CASSLELAGYSNTGELFF
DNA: TGTGCCAGCAGCTTGGAGCTAGCGGGGTACTCGAACACCGGGGAGCTGTTTTTT

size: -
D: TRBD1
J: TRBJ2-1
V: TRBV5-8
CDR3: CASSRQGALFNEQFF
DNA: TGTGCCAGCAGTCGACAGGGGGCGCTTTTTAATGAGCAGTTCTTC

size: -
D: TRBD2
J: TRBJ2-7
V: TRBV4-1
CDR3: CASSQVSGSSYEQYF
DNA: TGCGCCAGCAGCCAAGTTAGCGGGAGCTCCTACGAGCAGTACTTC

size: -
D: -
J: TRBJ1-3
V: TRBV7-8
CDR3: CASNDRRNSGNTIYF
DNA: TGTGCCAGCAACGACAGGCGGAACTCTGGAAACACCATATATTTT

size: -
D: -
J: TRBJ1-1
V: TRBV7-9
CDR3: CASSPRGHLREAFF
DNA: TGTGCCAGCAGCCCCAGGGGACACCTACGAGAAGCTTTCTTT

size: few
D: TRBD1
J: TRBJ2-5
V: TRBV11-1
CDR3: CASGRSSRGQETQYF
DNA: TGTGCCAGCGGACGGTCTAGCAGGGGGCAAGAGACCCAGTACTTC

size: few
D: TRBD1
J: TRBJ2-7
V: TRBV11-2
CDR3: CASSLLPVAPGQGVVEQYF
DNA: TGTGCCAGCAGCTTACTACCCGTGGCCCCAGGGCAGGGGGTAGTCGAGCAGTACTTC

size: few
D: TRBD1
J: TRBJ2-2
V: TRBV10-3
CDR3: CAVRGRQGAAGELFF
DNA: TGTGCCGTCAGGGGCCGACAGGGGGCGGCCGGGGAGCTGTTTTTT

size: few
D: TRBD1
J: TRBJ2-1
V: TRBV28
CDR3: CASTLQGSNEQFF
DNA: TGTGCCAGCACCTTACAGGGGAGCAATGAGCAGTTCTTC

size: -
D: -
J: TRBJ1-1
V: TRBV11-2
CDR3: CASSSWTVMNTEAFF
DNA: TGTGCCAGCAGTTCCTGGACAGTGATGAACACTGAAGCTTTCTTT

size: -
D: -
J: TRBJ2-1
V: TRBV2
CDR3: CASSGRLLYNEQFF
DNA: TGTGCCAGCAGTGGGCGACTGCTCTACAATGAGCAGTTCTTC

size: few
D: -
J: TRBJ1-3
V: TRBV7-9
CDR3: CASSTESAAIYF
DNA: TGTGCCAGCAGCACCGAAAGTGCGGCCATATATTTT

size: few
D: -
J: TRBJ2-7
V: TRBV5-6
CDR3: CASSSPVNFYEQYF
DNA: TGTGCCAGCAGCTCCCCCGTAAACTTCTACGAGCAGTACTTC

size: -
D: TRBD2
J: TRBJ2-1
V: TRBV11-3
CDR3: CASSLTAGGNEQFF
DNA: TGTGCCAGCAGCTTAACGGCGGGGGGGAATGAGCAGTTCTTC

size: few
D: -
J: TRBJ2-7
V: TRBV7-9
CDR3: CASSFHRPFGYEQYF
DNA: TGTGCCAGCAGCTTTCACAGACCATTTGGTTACGAGCAGTACTTC

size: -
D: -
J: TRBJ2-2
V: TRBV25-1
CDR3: CASISGSGTGELFF
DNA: TGTGCCAGCATTTCGGGGTCGGGCACCGGGGAGCTGTTTTTT

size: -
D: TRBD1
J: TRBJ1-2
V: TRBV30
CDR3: CAWSPTGVGENGYTF
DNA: TGTGCCTGGAGTCCAACAGGGGTCGGTGAGAATGGCTACACCTTC

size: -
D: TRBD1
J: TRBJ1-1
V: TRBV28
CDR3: CASSRPDRGEAFF
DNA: TGTGCCAGCAGTCGACCTGACAGGGGAGAAGCTTTCTTT

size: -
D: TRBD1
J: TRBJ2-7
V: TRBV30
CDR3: CAWSSTGLEQYF
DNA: TGTGCCTGGAGTTCGACAGGGCTCGAGCAGTACTTC